Described below is a single TCR beta chain sequence and its context. Its antigen remains unidentified. The sample is drawn from a study of Ad26.COV2.S vaccination and SARS-CoV-2 variants. Clones were read by immunoSEQ multiplex PCR, and TCRdb kept only the in-frame ones, dropping some. The data contain 380,000 or so clones, approximately 90% of them singletons. Treatment specified: some 20 received Ad26.COV2.S at low or high dose, single or two shots; roughly five received placebo; per-sample allocation not given. Day 63 after the first injection of vaccine or placebo was the sampling time. The CDR3 runs 14 residues. The J segment lost 4 bases and the V segment lost 4 bases, leaving 2 bases of the junction unmatched. Per germline, CDR1 KGHSH and CDR2 LQKENI. General study results and limits: Similar non-spike TCR breadth was seen in vaccine and placebo recipients. Total T cell responses were possibly underestimated by TCR breadth and depth analyses.

The sample here was peripheral blood, taken in a trial of Ad26.COV2.S vaccine versus placebo. This TCR came from a person between 18 and 59 years old who received the Ad26.COV2.S COVID-19 vaccine or a placebo. V gene TRBV18 combines with J gene TRBJ1-5; 9 bases line up with TRBD1. CDR3 bases: TGTGCCAGCTCACAGGGGACAGGGAATCAGCCCCAGCATTTT. It codes for CASSQGTGNQPQHF.